This T cell receptor beta chain was recorded in a study of blood T cell repertoires in COVID-19. Study in general: The samples span acute and convalescent COVID-19 from the United States, Italy and Spain.

Authors' analysis steps: Estimation of nucleated cell counts relied on the amplification of reference gene primers. Profiled with immunoSEQ multiplex PCR; TCRdb holds only in-frame clones, not every one. V and J calls and clone size are those listed in that table; D and trimming were worked out from the DNA. The data hold over 45,000 clones, with approximately 80% observed a single time. This TCR was sampled from a human donor with active or convalescent COVID-19. The donor label of this sample is uncertain. Sequencing input: peripheral blood.

The CDR3: CASRQDRSSYEQYF. CDR3 DNA sequence: TGTGCCAGTAGGCAGGACAGGAGCTCCTACGAGCAGTACTTC. The J gene is TRBJ2-7, the V gene TRBV19; 7 nucleotides match TRBD1. The V gene's germline CDR1 is LNHDA and CDR2 SQIVND (reference sequence). J lost 0 bases, V lost 6 bases, and 5 bases had no gene match. The CDR3 has 14 amino acids. The entire variable domain, with the rest obtained from reference TRBV19 and TRBJ2-7, is as follows: DGGITQSPKYLFRKEGQNVTLSCEQNLNHDAMYWYRQDPGQGLRLIYYSQIVNDFQKGDIAEGYSVSREKKESFPLTVTSAQKNPTAFYLCASRQDRSSYEQYFGPGTRLTVT.